This TCR beta chain was recorded in a study of shared clonotypes between healthy human individuals (dated by TCRdb to the early 2020s). About the investigation overall: The cohort included three men and a couple of women between 18 and 49 years of age. For each donor, three plates each were used for CD4 naive and CD4 memory, two plates were used for CD8 naive, and one plate was used for CD8 memory. Libraries were prepared and TCR repertoires were sequenced by different laboratories using diverse techniques, in order to increase sequencing depth and limit assay-specific biases. Between about 0.94 and 8.9 billion PBMCs per donor were obtained by leukapheresis. The study deeply sequenced blood TCR repertoires of five healthy adults to estimate repertoire size and the extent of clonotype sharing between individuals.

There are 13 amino acids in the CDR3, from cysteine to phenylalanine inclusive. The entry retains the CDR3 DNA only, 39 bases that are in frame from base 1. Trimming at the junction amounts to 1 base on V and 1 base on J, and the germline ends lie 4 bases apart. The research as a whole found: Sampling was restricted to blood, and TCR repertoires in tissues likely differ from the TCR repertoires found in blood. Even with the large sequencing depth, rarefaction of the sorted-subset datasets indicated that sequencing was incomplete. Pairwise subsampling indicated that sequencing depth was expected to affect the degree of clonotype sharing among donors. Sharing across a few donors was observed for approximately 5% of naive CD4, under 4% of naive CD8, 2% to 2.5% of memory CD4, and about 0.4% of memory CD8 clonotypes. Because the study included only a small number of donors, the genetic and exposure-history diversity represented was limited. Larger estimated clonotype richness was generally found for naive subsets than for memory subsets. Higher generation probabilities were observed for clonotypes shared by all four sorted-subset donors than for non-shared clonotypes.

Using the deep immunoSEQ assay, multiplex PCR amplified TCR CDR3 regions from genomic DNA. Extracted genomic DNA from each cell subset was distributed evenly across all wells of several immunoSEQ 96-well plates, and each plate was treated as a replicate. Each replicate PCR for sorted subsets received around 210 ng genomic DNA, equal to about 29,000 T cell genomes. Purified libraries were measured with a Qubit 3.0 fluorometer, size-checked on a Bioanalyzer 2100, and measured again with the KAPA Library Quantification kit. A separate single-read 150-cycle Illumina NextSeq 550 flow cell was used to sequence each immunoSEQ 96-well plate. In the original analysis: The immunoSEQ output contained only junctional sequences without quality scores, so filtering could not match that applied to full-length reads. Sequences were annotated with PyIR, a Python wrapper for IgBLAST v1.9, using IMGT germline references to assign V/J genes and CDR3. Any read was removed if the V/J assignment was weak (E-value above 1e-6), the CDR3 was missing, or the read contained stop codons, out-of-frame junctions, or ambiguous translated residues. V3J clonotypes were defined as sequences sharing an identical inferred V gene, J gene, and CDR3 amino acid sequence. To compute the percentage overlap between repertoires, the number of shared unique clonotypes was divided by the size of the smaller repertoire. Three approaches were used to assess repertoire richness: RTK rarefaction, the Chao1 estimator, and Recon v2.1 estimates of unobserved clonotypes. Generation probabilities for all TCRbeta clonotypes obtained by the gDNA method from a handful of donors were computed using OLGA. Held by TCRdb, this immuneACCESS table contains in-frame sequences only and omits some clones. Under half of the omission traces to an unresolved V gene where checked; the cause of the rest is unknown. V and J calls and clone size are copied from that table; D and trimming were computed from the DNA. Counted in this sample were 1 million to 1.3 million clones; 78% of them appeared once. 0.6% to 0.7% of the sample is held by the ten biggest clonotypes.

The donors were healthy, HIV-negative adults who had no recently reported acute infections or vaccinations. Every donor was a Caucasian adult living in Nashville, Tennessee, USA. CD4+ T cells were enriched by magnetic negative selection, after which naive cells were positively selected on CD45RA and the negative fraction was taken as the memory subset. Blood was obtained by leukapheresis, after which PBMCs were separated by Ficoll-Histopaque density gradient centrifugation and cryopreserved in liquid nitrogen vapor phase. Analytical flow cytometry was used to check the purity and quantity of every magnetically sorted T cell population. From each sorted fraction, genomic DNA was isolated and quantified by UV absorbance on a Nanodrop 2000c. About this clone itself: No cognate antigen has been identified for it. No clone much larger than this one lies a single base away; base qualities are absent.

Input material: memory CD4+ T cells from PBMCs. According to the study, the label for this sample's cell subset or site signals: CD45RA-negative fraction. The receptor's source is a man aged 18-30 years in good health. Some clones in this sample may be carry-over from other donors' samples. The V and J genes are TRBV23-1 and TRBJ1-1, with the D gene uncertain. TRBV23-1 is flagged as an ORF with uncertain function. The CDR3 region reads CASSQWKNTEAFF. The DNA sequence is as follows: TGCGCCAGCAGTCAATGGAAGAACACTGAAGCTTTCTTT.